This entry describes one TCR beta chain. What it binds is unknown. Extracted RNA was reverse transcribed, and the resulting cDNA served as sequencing template. Generated by immunoSEQ multiplex PCR, the TCRdb table keeps only in-frame clones and is missing some. The table shows about 110,000 clones, with 55% to 70% occurring only once. These data belong to a study of CD8+ T cells in alopecia areata. General study points: Patients shared TCRs less clearly than mice did, possibly for HLA-related reasons.

This CDR3 is built from 12 residues. Germline V CDR1 and CDR2: SEHNR, FQNEAQ (reference sequence). V lost 6 bases, J lost 4 bases, and 9 bases lay in between. Peripheral blood and lesional scalp punch biopsies were taken from alopecia areata patients. The clonotype was recovered from a human donor with alopecia areata. The chain links TRBV7-9 to TRBJ1-1, with unresolved D. The sequenced material came from NKG2D-low CD8+ T cells sorted from blood. This CDR3 is CASRSGFTEAFF. In DNA, the CDR3 is TGTGCCAGCAGGTCAGGTTTCACTGAAGCTTTCTTT.